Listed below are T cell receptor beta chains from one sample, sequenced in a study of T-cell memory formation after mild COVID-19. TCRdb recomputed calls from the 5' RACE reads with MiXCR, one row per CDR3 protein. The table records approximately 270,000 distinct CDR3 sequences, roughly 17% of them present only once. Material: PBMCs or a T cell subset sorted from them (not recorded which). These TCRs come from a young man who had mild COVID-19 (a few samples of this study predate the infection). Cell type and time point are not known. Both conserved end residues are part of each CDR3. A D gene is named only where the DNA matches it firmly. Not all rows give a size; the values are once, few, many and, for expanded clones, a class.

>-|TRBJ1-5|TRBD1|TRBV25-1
CASSETTGGWDQPQHF
TGTGCCAGCAGTGAGACCACAGGGGGCTGGGATCAGCCCCAGCATTTT
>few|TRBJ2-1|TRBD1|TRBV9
CASGQGVYEQFF
TGTGCCAGCGGACAGGGGGTTTATGAGCAGTTCTTC
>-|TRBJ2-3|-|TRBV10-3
CAISGTDHTDTQYF
TGTGCCATCAGTGGGACAGACCACACAGATACGCAGTATTTT
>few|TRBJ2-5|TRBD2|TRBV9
CASSGGLAGGLETQYF
TGTGCCAGCAGCGGCGGGCTAGCGGGGGGGCTGGAGACCCAGTACTTC
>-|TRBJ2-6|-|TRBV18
CASSPLVGSGANVLTF
TGTGCCAGCTCACCACTTGTGGGGTCTGGGGCCAACGTCCTGACTTTC
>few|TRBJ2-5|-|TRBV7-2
CASSHSTTQSQETQYF
TGTGCCAGCAGCCACAGTACGACACAATCACAAGAGACCCAGTACTTC
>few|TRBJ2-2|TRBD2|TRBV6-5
CASSLAGGPRELFF
TGTGCCAGCAGCCTAGCGGGGGGGCCCCGGGAGCTGTTTTTT
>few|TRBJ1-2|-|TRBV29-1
CSVESGHGYTF
TGCAGCGTTGAATCGGGACATGGCTACACCTTC
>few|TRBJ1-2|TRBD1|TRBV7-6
CASSRNTGGYGYTF
TGTGCCAGCAGCCGCAATACAGGGGGCTATGGCTACACCTTC
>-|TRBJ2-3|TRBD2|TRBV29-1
CSVVGAPWASGGSAGDTQYF
TGCAGCGTTGTTGGGGCCCCCTGGGCTAGCGGGGGGTCGGCGGGAGATACGCAGTATTTT
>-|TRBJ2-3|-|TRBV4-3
CASSQQPITDTQYF
TGCGCCAGCAGCCAACAACCAATCACAGATACGCAGTATTTT
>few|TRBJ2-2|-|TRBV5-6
CASSLLGEYTGELFF
TGTGCCAGCAGCTTGTTAGGGGAGTACACCGGGGAGCTGTTTTTT
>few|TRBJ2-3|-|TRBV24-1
CATSRERADTQYF
TGTGCCACCAGCAGGGAAAGGGCAGATACGCAGTATTTT
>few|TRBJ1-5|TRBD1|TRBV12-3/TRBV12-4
CASSPQGGASNQPQHF
TGTGCCAGCAGTCCCCAGGGGGGGGCTAGCAATCAGCCCCAGCATTTT
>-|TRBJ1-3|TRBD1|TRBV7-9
CASSLWTGVINTIYF
TGTGCCAGCAGCTTATGGACAGGGGTGATAAACACCATATATTTT
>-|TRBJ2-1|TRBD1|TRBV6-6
CASSPVRGLDEQFF
TGTGCCAGCAGTCCAGTCAGGGGGCTTGATGAGCAGTTCTTC
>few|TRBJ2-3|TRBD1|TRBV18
CASSPRARGTDTQYF
TGTGCCAGCTCACCACGGGCCAGGGGGACAGATACGCAGTATTTT
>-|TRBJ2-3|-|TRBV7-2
CASHRAGTDTQYF
TGTGCCTCCCACAGGGCGGGCACAGATACGCAGTATTTT
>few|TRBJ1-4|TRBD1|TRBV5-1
CASSLFRDRGEKLFF
TGCGCCAGCAGCTTATTCCGGGACAGAGGAGAAAAACTGTTTTTT
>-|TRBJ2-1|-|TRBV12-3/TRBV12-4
CASSVVLGNEQFF
TGTGCCAGCAGCGTGGTTTTGGGCAATGAGCAGTTCTTC
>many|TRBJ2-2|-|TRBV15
CATSSRYTGELFF
TGTGCCACCAGCAGTCGGTACACCGGGGAGCTGTTTTTT
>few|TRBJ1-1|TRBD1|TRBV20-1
CSARELLQGAF
TGCAGTGCTAGAGAGCTGTTACAGGGGGCGTTT
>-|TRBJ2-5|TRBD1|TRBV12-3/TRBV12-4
CASSPLKGATQYF
TGTGCCAGCAGCCCCCTTAAGGGGGCGACCCAGTACTTC
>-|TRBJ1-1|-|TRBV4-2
CASSQDGGENTEAFF
TGTGCCAGCAGCCAAGATGGGGGAGAAAACACTGAAGCTTTCTTT
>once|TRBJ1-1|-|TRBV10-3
CAISESGDKGTEAFF
TGTGCCATCAGTGAGTCGGGGGACAAGGGGACTGAAGCTTTCTTT
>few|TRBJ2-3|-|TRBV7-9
CASSPYSTASDTQYF
TGTGCCAGCAGCCCCTATTCGACAGCTTCAGATACGCAGTATTTT
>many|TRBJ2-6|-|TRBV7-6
CASSLGSGANVLTF
TGTGCCAGCAGCTTAGGGTCTGGGGCCAACGTCCTGACTTTC
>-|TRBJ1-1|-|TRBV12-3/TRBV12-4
CASSLAHRLITEAFF
TGTGCCAGCAGTTTAGCGCATCGTCTAATCACTGAAGCTTTCTTT
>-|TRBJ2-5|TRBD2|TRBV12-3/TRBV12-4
CASSSGGLSQETQYF
TGTGCCAGCAGTAGCGGGGGGCTTTCTCAGGAGACCCAGTACTTC
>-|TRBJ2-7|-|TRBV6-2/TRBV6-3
CASSPPGLFYEQYF
TGTGCCAGCAGCCCGCCGGGACTCTTCTACGAGCAGTACTTC
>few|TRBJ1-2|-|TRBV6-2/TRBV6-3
CASSYPTMDMNYGYTF
TGTGCCAGCAGTTACCCAACGATGGACATGAACTATGGCTACACCTTC
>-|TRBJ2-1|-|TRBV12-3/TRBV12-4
CASSLAGGREQFF
TGTGCCAGCAGCCTAGCAGGGGGGAGAGAGCAGTTCTTC
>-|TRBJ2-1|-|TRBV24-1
CATSDLRKGGDEQFF
TGTGCCACCAGTGATTTGCGTAAGGGGGGCGATGAGCAGTTCTTC
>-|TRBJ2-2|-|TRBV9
CASSVAAGELFF
TGTGCCAGCAGCGTAGCTGCCGGGGAGCTGTTTTTT
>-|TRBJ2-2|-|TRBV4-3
CASSQIGGKFYGELFF
TGCGCCAGCAGCCAAATTGGGGGAAAGTTTTATGGGGAGCTGTTTTTT
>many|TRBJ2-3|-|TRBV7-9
CASSPRGAKKDTQYF
TGTGCCAGCAGCCCACGCGGGGCCAAGAAAGATACGCAGTATTTT
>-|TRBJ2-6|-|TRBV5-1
CASSLVGGTGANVLTF
TGCGCCAGCAGCTTGGTTGGGGGAACAGGGGCCAACGTCCTGACTTTC
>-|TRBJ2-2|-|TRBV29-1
CSVEFSPGELFF
TGCAGCGTTGAATTCAGCCCCGGGGAGCTGTTTTTT
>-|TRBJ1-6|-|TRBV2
CASAEQGPLHF
TGTGCCAGTGCTGAACAGGGACCCCTCCACTTT
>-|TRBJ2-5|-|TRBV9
CASSVVGGGEETQYF
TGTGCCAGCAGCGTAGTCGGAGGGGGCGAAGAGACCCAGTACTTC
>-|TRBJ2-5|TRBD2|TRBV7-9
CASSLRLAGGRNQETQYF
TGTGCCAGCAGCTTGCGGCTAGCGGGGGGCCGGAACCAAGAGACCCAGTACTTC
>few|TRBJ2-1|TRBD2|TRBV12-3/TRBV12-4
CASTSSTSTNEQFF
TGTGCCAGCACCTCGTCGACTAGCACCAATGAGCAGTTCTTC
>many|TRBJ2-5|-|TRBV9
CASSVGPRETQYF
TGTGCCAGCAGCGTAGGTCCGAGAGAGACCCAGTACTTC
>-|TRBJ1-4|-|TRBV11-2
CASSRAGNANEKLFF
TGTGCCAGCAGCCGAGCAGGGAACGCTAATGAAAAACTGTTTTTT
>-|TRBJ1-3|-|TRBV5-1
CASSLQGSPYSGNTIYF
TGCGCCAGCAGCTTGCAGGGCAGCCCTTATTCTGGAAACACCATATATTTT
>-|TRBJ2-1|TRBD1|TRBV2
CASSGTGYWDEQFF
TGTGCCAGCAGTGGGACAGGGTACTGGGATGAGCAGTTCTTC
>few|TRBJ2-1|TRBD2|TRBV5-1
CASSLAAGVDNEQFF
TGCGCCAGCAGCTTGGCAGCGGGGGTAGACAATGAGCAGTTCTTC
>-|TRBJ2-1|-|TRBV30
CAWRSRSEQFF
TGTGCCTGGAGGAGCCGGAGTGAGCAGTTCTTC
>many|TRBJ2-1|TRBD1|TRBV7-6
CASSRYPGQGRTDEQFF
TGTGCCAGCAGCCGATACCCAGGACAGGGAAGAACCGATGAGCAGTTCTTC
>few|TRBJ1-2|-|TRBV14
CASTLQGGRGYTF
TGTGCCAGCACCCTTCAGGGAGGACGGGGCTACACCTTC
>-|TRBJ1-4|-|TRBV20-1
CSASRGEKLFF
TGCAGTGCTAGCCGGGGGGAAAAACTGTTTTTT
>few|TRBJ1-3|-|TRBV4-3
CASSQASSGNTIYF
TGCGCCAGCAGCCAAGCCTCCTCTGGAAACACCATATATTTT
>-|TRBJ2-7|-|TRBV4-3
CASSRTGLGEQYF
TGCGCCAGCAGCCGCACCGGGCTAGGGGAGCAGTACTTC
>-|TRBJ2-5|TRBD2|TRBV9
CASSARGSPQETQYF
TGTGCCAGCAGCGCCCGCGGGAGCCCGCAAGAGACCCAGTACTTC
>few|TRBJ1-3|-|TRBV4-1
CASSQEGAASGNTIYF
TGCGCCAGCAGCCAAGAAGGGGCCGCCTCTGGAAACACCATATATTTT
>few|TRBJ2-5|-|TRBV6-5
CASRFPGRETQYF
TGTGCCAGCAGGTTTCCGGGACGTGAGACCCAGTACTTC
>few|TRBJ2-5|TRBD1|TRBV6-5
CASKRGQAQETQYF
TGTGCCAGCAAACGGGGACAGGCTCAAGAGACCCAGTACTTC